The following is a T cell receptor (beta chain) sequence with its context. Only in-frame clones appear in the TCRdb table, and some are missing; sequencing was by immunoSEQ multiplex PCR. The sample lists under 30,000 clones, roughly four fifths occurring once. This sample is drawn from a study of blood T cell repertoires in COVID-19. The CDR3 has 14 amino acids. The germline gives CDR1 LNHDA, CDR2 SQIVND (reference sequence). Trimming left V 7 bases short and J 2 bases short, with 11 bases between. V is TRBV19 and J is TRBJ1-4; D unresolved. This sequence originates from a human donor in a cohort sampled during active COVID-19. Sequenced sample: peripheral blood. The CDR3 reads CASNFGGTNEKLFF. The CDR3 DNA reads as TGTGCCAGTAACTTCGGCGGTACTAATGAAAAACTGTTTTTT.